This T cell receptor (beta chain) was captured by sequencing in a study of OX40 agonist ivuxolimab in advanced cancers. Study at large: Every patient in dose escalation had hepatocellular carcinoma, melanoma, renal cell or head and neck cancer. Study-wide results and caveats: Expanded clones were, on average, more numerous among CD8+ T cells than CD4+.

Profiled with immunoSEQ multiplex PCR; TCRdb holds only in-frame clones, not every one. The table shows about 62,000 clones, with around 85% occurring only once. Turning to this clone: The antigen is not known.

This CDR3 region has 13 residues. Germline CDR1 WNHNN, CDR2 SYGVQD (reference sequence). Trimming removed 2 bases at V and 7 bases at J, with 8 bases between. Autoimmune disease history or systemic immunosuppression led to patients being barred. This rearrangement joins TRBV10-1 to TRBJ2-2; D gene ambiguous. The TCR sequence derives from an adult with an advanced solid tumor such as melanoma, head and neck, liver or kidney cancer. The sample here was CD4+ or CD8+ T cells sorted from blood, taken in a trial of the OX40 agonist ivuxolimab. The CDR3 loop is CASSEQPGGELFF. DNA of the CDR3: TGCGCCAGCAGTGAGCAGCCGGGCGGGGAGCTGTTTTTT.